The 7 T cell receptor beta chains below were found in one sample sequenced in a study of blood T cells in healthy people across ages. A second about 7 to 11 cycle PCR used barcoded and J-beta primers. Via MiXCR, TCRdb re-called the 5' RACE reads, giving one row per CDR3 protein. This table has 600,000 to 850,000 distinct CDR3 sequences, 35% to 45% appearing once. The specimen sequenced was blood. The receptors stem from an older woman in good health.

J is TRBJ2-7 and V is TRBV3-1; 12 positions agree with TRBD2. This CDR3 spans 17 amino acids. The V gene's germline CDR1 is LGHDT and CDR2 YNNKEL (reference sequence). V trimming: 1 base; J trimming: 5 bases; junction bases outside the gene matches: 9. The CDR3 nucleotides read TGTGCCAGCAGCCAAGCGCCCAGGACTAGCGGGAAGAACGAGCAGTACTTC. It yields the protein CASSQAPRTSGKNEQYF.

The count of this clonotype is one. CDR3 sequence reads: CASSALSGTDTQYF. The CDR3 nucleotides read TGTGCCAGCAGCGCCCTGTCCGGCACAGATACGCAGTATTTT. The rearrangement uses TRBV9 and TRBJ2-3; D is uncertain. The CDR3 extends over 14 amino acids. Germline V lookup: CDR1 SGDLS, CDR2 YYNGEE. The ends were cut back, 3 bases at V and 1 base at J, with 9 bases in the middle.

Worth noting for this clonotype: Mismatch with germline at one junction end may stem from a read error. The chain combines TRBV19 with TRBJ2-2, with D perhaps TRBD2 (5 bases). The CDR3 runs 14 residues. In germline, CDR1 is LNHDA, CDR2 SQIVND (reference sequence). CDR3 sequence: CASSIRAGTAELFF. The CDR3 bases are TGTGCCAGTAGTATCCGGGCGGGCACCGCGGAGCTGTTTTTT.

The chain links TRBV3-1 to TRBJ1-1; 9 bases fit TRBD1. CDR1 LGHDT and CDR2 YNNKEL come from the germline V gene (reference sequence). This CDR3 region has 14 residues. J gave up 4 bases and V 9 bases, and 9 bases lay outside the gene matches. CDR3 region: CASQSQGAATEAFF. The CDR3 bases are TGTGCCAGTCAGTCACAGGGGGCGGCCACTGAAGCTTTCTTT.

This clonotype was seen repeatedly, ten times or more. The chain is built from TRBV27 and TRBJ1-2; D remains unclear. Germline CDR1 reads MNHEY; CDR2 reads SMNVEV (reference sequence). The CDR3 totals 13 residues. Trimming took off 5 bases at V and 1 base at J, with 8 bases between the two ends. CDR3 loop: CASSPEGNYGYTF. CDR3 nucleotides: TGTGCCAGCAGTCCGGAGGGTAACTATGGCTACACCTTC.

The V call is TRBV7-2, the J call TRBJ2-5; the match to TRBD2 covers 7 bases. This CDR3 contains 14 residues. From germline, CDR1 is SGHTA and CDR2 FQGNSA. J was trimmed by 4 bases and V by 2 bases; bases with no gene match: 4. CDR3 in amino acids: CASSLSLAVETQYF. The CDR3 nucleotides read TGTGCCAGCAGCTTATCCCTAGCGGTAGAGACCCAGTACTTC.

The V gene is TRBV6-1, the J gene TRBJ2-1, with D perhaps matching TRBD1 (7 bases). There are 15 residues in the CDR3. Germline V gene sequence: CDR1 MNHNS, CDR2 SASEGT. Trimming removed 4 bases at V and 1 base at J, with 11 bases between. Here the CDR3 reads CASSVTGRSYNEQFF. The CDR3 DNA reads TGTGCCAGCAGTGTGACAGGGAGGTCCTACAATGAGCAGTTCTTC.